The rows below give T cell receptor beta chains drawn from one sample of a study of T cell responses to AZD1222 COVID-19 vaccine. Method: immunoSEQ multiplex PCR; TCRdb's copy keeps in-frame clones and lacks some. The table records over 90,000 clones, roughly 84% of them present only once. Source: peripheral blood, taken on day 0 of AZD1222 vaccination. The receptor set was obtained from an adult in good health. CDR3s include the opening cysteine and the closing phenylalanine or tryptophan. A D gene is named only where the DNA matches it firmly. Not every row has a clone size; where given, it reads once, few, many or a size class.

D gene,V gene,clone size,J gene,CDR3 DNA,CDR3 protein
TRBD2,TRBV10-3,once,TRBJ2-1,TGTGCCACCCGGACTAGCGTAAATGAGCAGTTCTTC,CATRTSVNEQFF
.,TRBV5-5,.,TRBJ1-5,TGTGCCAGCAGCTCGGGGGGCCCAACAGGGCCCCAGCATTTT,CASSSGGPTGPQHF
TRBD2,TRBV5-4,.,TRBJ2-1,TGTGCCAGCAGCTTACTAGCGGGCACCTACAATGAGCAGTTCTTC,CASSLLAGTYNEQFF
TRBD1,TRBV6-6,few,TRBJ1-1,TGTGCCAGCAGTTACACACCGGACAGGGGGAGCACTGAAGCTTTCTTT,CASSYTPDRGSTEAFF
.,TRBV3-1/TRBV3-2,once,TRBJ1-2,TGTGCCAGCAGCCCCACCGGTGCCACTAGCTATGGCTACACCTTC,CASSPTGATSYGYTF
.,TRBV28,.,TRBJ2-7,TGTGCCAGCAGTTTGGCAGCGACCTACGAGCAGTACTTC,CASSLAATYEQYF
.,TRBV6-5,.,TRBJ2-7,TGTGCCAGCACTATCCCCGGTACCTACGAGCAGTACTTC,CASTIPGTYEQYF
.,TRBV19,.,TRBJ2-1,TGTGCCAGTAGTATTTCCATAGCGGAGGTGCGGGATGAGCAGTTCTTC,CASSISIAEVRDEQFF
TRBD1,TRBV7-2,.,TRBJ1-1,TGTGCCAGCAGAACAGGGGGCGTTATGTCTGCTGAAGCTTTCTTT,CASRTGGVMSAEAFF
.,TRBV7-9,.,TRBJ2-2,TGTGCCAGCAGCCAGACAGAGGTCCCCACCGGGGAGCTGTTTTTT,CASSQTEVPTGELFF
TRBD1,TRBV28,.,TRBJ2-7,TGTGCCAGCAGCCTTGGACAGGTCTTCTCCTACGAGCAGTACTTC,CASSLGQVFSYEQYF
.,TRBV3-1/TRBV3-2,.,TRBJ2-7,TGTGCCAGCAGCCAAGAAAGAATCTCAACTGGCGAGCAGTACTTC,CASSQERISTGEQYF
.,TRBV19,.,TRBJ1-1,TGTGCCAGTAGTAGTGGGGGAGATAACACTGAAGCTTTCTTT,CASSSGGDNTEAFF
.,TRBV12-5,.,TRBJ2-2,TGTGCTAGTGGTTTGGTCCCCTCGCAGTTCCGTCGCGGGACCGGGGAGCTGTTTTTT,CASGLVPSQFRRGTGELFF
TRBD1,TRBV24-1,many,TRBJ2-1,TGTGCCACCAGTCCCGGGACAGGACGCTCCTACAATGAGCAGTTCTTC,CATSPGTGRSYNEQFF
.,TRBV20-1,.,TRBJ1-1,TGCAGTGCTCCAAGGCAGATTGAAGCTTTCTTT,CSAPRQIEAFF
TRBD2,TRBV30,.,TRBJ2-3,TGTGCCTGGAGTCGCGGGACTACCGTCTCCATAACAGATACGCAGTATTTT,CAWSRGTTVSITDTQYF
.,TRBV28,once,TRBJ1-5,TGTGCCAGCAGTCTGGGATATCAGCCCCAGCATTTT,CASSLGYQPQHF
.,TRBV13,.,TRBJ1-3,TGTGCCAGCAGCTTACGAGGTCTGACGGCTGGAAACACCATATATTTT,CASSLRGLTAGNTIYF
TRBD1,TRBV6-2/TRBV6-3,.,TRBJ2-6,TGTGCCAGCAGTTACGATCGGGACAGGCTCTCTGGGGCCAACGTCCTGACTTTC,CASSYDRDRLSGANVLTF
.,TRBV4-3,.,TRBJ2-2,TGCGCCAGCAGCCCGATGAGCCAGGGTTACACCGGGGAGCTGTTTTTT,CASSPMSQGYTGELFF
TRBD1,TRBV5-1,.,TRBJ2-7,TGCGCCAGCAGCTTGGGGGGACAGGCAAACGAGCAGTACTTC,CASSLGGQANEQYF
.,TRBV9,.,TRBJ2-5,TGTGCCAGCAGCCAGGGGAGCGCGGAGACCCAGTACTTC,CASSQGSAETQYF
TRBD1,TRBV3-1/TRBV3-2,.,TRBJ2-1,TGTGCCAGCAGCCAAGGGTGGAGCGGGACAGGGGAGCAGTTCTTC,CASSQGWSGTGEQFF
.,TRBV20-1,.,TRBJ2-5,TGCAGTGGGGAACAAGAGACCCAGTACTTC,CSGEQETQYF
.,TRBV21-1,.,TRBJ1-6,TGTGCCAGCAGCAGAAGGCGGAATTCACCCCTCCACTTT,CASSRRRNSPLHF
.,TRBV6-6,.,TRBJ2-1,TGTGCCAGCAGTTACTCTCATCAGGGGGGCACCAATGAGCAGTTCTTC,CASSYSHQGGTNEQFF
.,TRBV4-3,.,TRBJ1-4,TGCGCCAGCAGCCCGACACCACCCAAAAAACTGTTTTTT,CASSPTPPKKLFF
.,TRBV7-8,few,TRBJ1-5,TGTGCCAGCAGCTTACGACAGCGCAATCAGCCCCAGCATTTT,CASSLRQRNQPQHF
.,TRBV4-3,.,TRBJ1-5,TGCGCCAGCAGCCAAGGCACAGGTCTTTCCAGTCAGCCCCAGCATTTT,CASSQGTGLSSQPQHF
.,TRBV6-2/TRBV6-3,.,TRBJ1-5,TGTGCCAGCAGTACCCTAGGGAATAGCAATCAGCCCCAGCATTTT,CASSTLGNSNQPQHF
TRBD1,TRBV15,once,TRBJ1-1,TGTGCCACCAGGGAGTTAGGGGGCCGCGGAGCTTTCTTT,CATRELGGRGAFF
.,TRBV30,.,TRBJ1-3,TGTGCCTGGAGTGTAAAGGTGACAGTCTCTGGAAACACCATATATTTT,CAWSVKVTVSGNTIYF
.,TRBV7-9,.,TRBJ2-5,TGTGCCAGCACCACCCAAGCTGACAACCAAGAGACCCAGTACTTC,CASTTQADNQETQYF
.,TRBV28,.,TRBJ2-3,TGTGCCAGCAGTTTGCCCGGCGGCACAGATACGCAGTATTTT,CASSLPGGTDTQYF
.,TRBV3-1/TRBV3-2,.,TRBJ1-2,TGTGCCAGCAGCCAAGTCGACAGCCCTAACTATGGCTACACCTTC,CASSQVDSPNYGYTF
.,TRBV12-3/TRBV12-4,.,TRBJ2-3,TGTGCCAGCAGTCTAAACTACGCAGATACGCAGTATTTT,CASSLNYADTQYF
.,TRBV28,.,TRBJ1-5,TGTGCCAGCAGTTTGGCAGGGAGCAATCAGCCCCAGCATTTT,CASSLAGSNQPQHF
.,TRBV14,few,TRBJ1-1,TGTGCCAGCAGCCAAAAAACAGGGTGGGACACTGAAGCTTTCTTT,CASSQKTGWDTEAFF
TRBD1,TRBV19,.,TRBJ1-5,TGTGCCAGCTGGACAGGGGGTAATCAGCCCCAGCATTTT,CASWTGGNQPQHF
.,TRBV30,few,TRBJ1-2,TGTGCCTGGAGTCCCCGTTCTAACTATGGCTACACCTTC,CAWSPRSNYGYTF
.,TRBV20-1,.,TRBJ2-7,TGCAGTGCTAGAGATAAGAACGAGCAGTACTTC,CSARDKNEQYF
TRBD1,TRBV6-5,.,TRBJ1-2,TGTGCCAGCACCAGGGGGTATGGCTACACCTTC,CASTRGYGYTF
.,TRBV19,once,TRBJ1-4,TGTGCCGCTCGCGGGACCTCGGGGGAAAAACTGTTTTTT,CAARGTSGEKLFF
TRBD1,TRBV19,.,TRBJ2-2,TGTGCCAGTAGTACCCGGGACAGGACGAACACCGGGGAGCTGTTTTTT,CASSTRDRTNTGELFF
TRBD2,TRBV27,.,TRBJ2-1,TGTGCCAGCAGTTTAAGATTTCAACTAGCGGGTCGAGAGTCCTACAATGAGCAGTTCTTC,CASSLRFQLAGRESYNEQFF